This T cell receptor beta chain is from a study of blood T cell repertoires in COVID-19. TCRdb keeps only in-frame clones here, not all; method: immunoSEQ multiplex PCR. The sample holds more than 250,000 clones, around 87% seen once. The V gene lost 4 bases and the J gene lost 3 bases, with 14 bases spanning the gap. The CDR3 has 15 residues. Germline CDR1 is LNHDA and CDR2 is SQIVND (reference sequence). This rearrangement joins TRBV19 to TRBJ2-3, with D possibly matching TRBD1 (5 bases). The sequencing sample was made of PBMCs or T cells enriched from blood (not recorded which). The TCR comes from a woman younger than 30 with acute COVID-19. The chain's CDR3 is CASSRRRERTDTQYF. The CDR3 nucleotides read TGTGCCAGTAGTAGGCGCAGGGAACGTACAGATACGCAGTATTTT.